Below, 30 T cell receptor beta chains from the same sample are listed, as sequenced in a study of glioma-infiltrating T cells after dendritic cell vaccination (dated by TCRdb to 2016 to 2017). The library came from the immunoSEQ multiplex PCR assay. This is the immuneACCESS table as TCRdb keeps it, with only in-frame sequences that have V and J called. A part of the clones is gone; compared with another copy, unresolved V genes explain less than half, and the rest is unexplained. The sample table shows about 87,000 clones, and 83% are seen once. The ten top clones hold less than 7% of the sample. In light of the paper, this sample's time point label describes: after dendritic cell vaccination, including at tumor progression/relapse. Sample: blood, taken after dendritic cell vaccination. The receptors come from a human donor with glioblastoma.

This chain links TRBV14 with TRBJ2-3, with D perhaps TRBD1 (5 bases). The CDR3 runs to 15 residues. Germline assignment: CDR1 SGHDN and CDR2 FVKESK. V lost 0 bases and J lost 3, with 10 bases in between. CDR3 DNA: TGTGCCAGCAGCCAAGATCAGGGTATAACAGATACGCAGTATTTT. This translates into CASSQDQGITDTQYF.

The rearrangement links TRBV5-6 to TRBJ1-5; D is uncertain. Per germline, CDR1 SGHDT and CDR2 YYEEEE. V was clipped by 4 bases and J by 7 bases, with 15 bases between them. CDR3 length equals 14 residues. The DNA for the CDR3 is TGTGCCAGCAGCCTCGGTACGGGGTACCAGCCCCAGCATTTT. This codes for CASSLGTGYQPQHF.

The chain links TRBV27 to TRBJ1-6, with 9 bases that match TRBD1. The germline gives CDR1 MNHEY, CDR2 SMNVEV (reference sequence). J was trimmed by 8 bases and V by 2 bases; bases with no gene match: 7. CDR3 length: 16 residues. The CDR3 region has the DNA TGTGCCAGCAGTTTAAATGGACAGGGGTCGTATTCACCCCTCCACTTT. Amino acid sequence: CASSLNGQGSYSPLHF.

The chain recombines TRBV6-1 with TRBJ2-5; 10 bases fit TRBD2. Germline V gene lookup returns CDR1 MNHNS and CDR2 SASEGT. J lost 3 bases, V lost 2 bases, and 6 bases had no gene match. This CDR3 has 16 residues. CDR3 nucleotides: TGTGCCAGCAGTGAATTGAGCGGGGGGGCGGAAGAGACCCAGTACTTC. It codes for CASSELSGGAEETQYF.

V gene TRBV15 combines with J gene TRBJ2-6, with 7 bases fitting TRBD2. Germline CDR1 is LNHNV and CDR2 is YYDKDF (reference sequence). The CDR3 spans 17 residues. V was clipped by 3 bases and J by 0 bases; unmatched bases: 5. The DNA of the CDR3 is TGTGCCACCAGCAGGCACCGGGAGGTCTCTGGGGCCAACGTCCTGACTTTC. It encodes CATSRHREVSGANVLTF.

V is TRBV11-1 and J is TRBJ2-1; the match to TRBD2 covers 7 bases. V lost 2 bases and J lost 3; bases outside the gene matches: 7. This CDR3 has 16 amino acids. CDR1 SGHAT and CDR2 FQDESV come from the germline V gene (reference sequence). The CDR3 DNA follows: TGTGCCAGCAGCTTAACGGCTGCGGGGGTCTACAATGAGCAGTTCTTC. Its translation is CASSLTAAGVYNEQFF.

J is TRBJ2-5 and V is TRBV5-1; D is unclear. Germline CDR1 SGHRS, CDR2 YFSETQ. The CDR3 has 13 residues. V was cut by 7 bases and J by 1 base, with 11 bases left in between. CDR3 protein: CASSTESQETQYF. CDR3 DNA: TGCGCCAGCTCTACAGAGTCCCAAGAGACCCAGTACTTC.

The chain uses TRBV7-9 and TRBJ2-5; D call uncertain. Germline lookup yields CDR1 SEHNR and CDR2 FQNEAQ (reference sequence). V gave up 1 base and J gave up 5 bases, with 8 bases separating them. The CDR3 loop spans 13 amino acids. The CDR3 region has the DNA TGTGCCAGCAGCTTAGGGCTCTTGGAGACCCAGTACTTC. This sequence encodes CASSLGLLETQYF.

The CDR3 bases are TGTGCCAGCTCACCAGGGGGAGGAATCACTGAAGCTTTCTTT. Amino acids: CASSPGGGITEAFF. V is TRBV18 and J is TRBJ1-1; perhaps TRBD1 as D (5 bases). The CDR3 consists of 14 residues. Deletions cut 2 bases from V and 4 bases from J, with 11 bases between. Germline-derived CDR1 and CDR2 are KGHSH and LQKENI. Full variable domain (outside the CDR3, taken from reference TRBV18 and TRBJ1-1): NAGVMQNPRHLVRRRGQEARLRCSPMKGHSHVYWYRQLPEEGLKFMVYLQKENIIDESGMPKERFSAEFPKEGPSILRIQQVVRGDSAAYFCASSPGGGITEAFFGQGTRLTVV.

The chain has TRBV6-1 and TRBJ1-2; D remains ambiguous. Between the trimmed V and J ends, which lost 11 bases and 2 bases, there was a span of 9 bases. Germline V gene sequence: CDR1 MNHNS, CDR2 SASEGT. The CDR3 sequence is 11 residues long. CDR3 region: CAGGRNYGYTF. The CDR3 nucleotides read TGTGCCGGCGGGAGAAACTATGGCTACACCTTC.

The chain uses TRBV11-1 and TRBJ1-1; D unclear. Germline assignment: CDR1 SGHAT and CDR2 FQDESV (reference sequence). Trimming left V 8 bases short and J 2 bases short, with 15 bases between. The CDR3 loop spans 14 amino acids. CDR3 residues: CASSSEPTNTEAFF. The CDR3 DNA reads TGTGCCAGCTCGAGCGAGCCTACCAACACTGAAGCTTTCTTT.

The V call is TRBV7-8, the J call TRBJ2-7, with 8 bases fitting TRBD2. The germline CDR1 and CDR2 sequences are SGHVS and FQNEAQ. The CDR3 sequence is 14 residues long. With V trimmed by 4 bases and J by 3 bases, 5 bases remained unmatched. The CDR3 bases are TGTGCCAGCAGCTCGGGGGGGGATTTCTACGAGCAGTACTTC. Translation: CASSSGGDFYEQYF.

V is TRBV29-1 and J is TRBJ2-1; unclear D gene. Germline values: CDR1 SQVTM, CDR2 ANQGSEA. V lost 4 bases and J lost 7, with 14 bases in between. The CDR3 is 13 amino acids. CDR3 protein: CSVGAEQLNEQFF. Written as DNA, the CDR3 is TGCAGCGTTGGCGCGGAGCAGTTAAATGAGCAGTTCTTC.

The rearrangement links TRBV5-1 to TRBJ2-5, with D tentatively TRBD1 (5 bases). This CDR3 is built from 14 residues. CDR1 and CDR2 (germline): SGHRS, YFSETQ. With 2 bases removed from V and 11 bases from J, the gap between germline ends came to 19 bases. The chain's CDR3 is CASSLQPGNVEQYF. As DNA, the CDR3 is TGCGCCAGCAGCTTACAACCAGGGAACGTGGAGCAGTACTTC.

This clone was picked up a small number of times. The V gene is TRBV5-6, the J gene TRBJ1-2; D unresolved. Germline CDR1 is SGHDT and CDR2 is YYEEEE. Trimming took 7 bases from V and 3 from J, leaving 22 bases between them. The CDR3 is made up of 16 amino acids. CDR3 region: CASGLGVDGVDYGYTF. As DNA, the CDR3 is TGTGCCAGCGGGCTTGGGGTCGACGGGGTCGACTATGGCTACACCTTC.

The chain joins TRBV9 to TRBJ1-2; 8 positions match TRBD1. CDR1 and CDR2 (germline): SGDLS, YYNGEE. V dropped 4 bases and J dropped 8; count of bases not matched to a gene: 16. This CDR3 spans 16 amino acids. CDR3 residues: CASSPTGQAASWGYTF. The CDR3 nucleotides are TGTGCCAGCAGCCCGACGGGACAGGCGGCATCGTGGGGCTACACCTTC.

The CDR3 nucleotides read TGTGCCTGGATTGGCGGCACCCCTGGAAACACCATATATTTT. It is translated as CAWIGGTPGNTIYF. The chain joins TRBV30 to TRBJ1-3; D gene ambiguous. The CDR3 contains 14 residues. The V gene lost 4 bases and the J gene lost 2 bases, with 12 bases spanning the gap. Germline-derived CDR1 and CDR2 are GTSNPN and SVGIG (reference sequence).

The V gene is TRBV9, the J gene TRBJ1-1, with D possibly being TRBD1 (6 bases). Trimming took 4 bases from V and 1 from J, leaving 11 bases between them. Germline V gene lookup returns CDR1 SGDLS and CDR2 YYNGEE. CDR3 length: 14 residues. CDR3 in DNA: TGTGCCAGCAGCCACACGGGACAGAACACTGAAGCTTTCTTT. Translating it yields CASSHTGQNTEAFF.

This chain uses TRBV5-1 with TRBJ2-7; 10 bases fit TRBD1. The J segment lost 3 bases and the V segment lost 0 bases, leaving 6 bases of the junction unmatched. Germline CDR1 SGHRS, CDR2 YFSETQ. The CDR3 runs 16 residues. CDR3 residues: CASSLASGQGFYEQYF. The CDR3 DNA reads as TGCGCCAGCAGCTTGGCCTCGGGACAGGGGTTCTACGAGCAGTACTTC.

The chain couples TRBV10-1 to TRBJ1-5; TRBD1 aligns across 8 bases. The CDR3 runs to 14 residues. Germline CDR1 reads WNHNN; CDR2 reads SYGVQD (reference sequence). V dropped 6 bases and J dropped 5; count of bases not matched to a gene: 6. CDR3 in DNA: TGCGCCAGCAGGGAGGACAGGGAATATCAGCCCCAGCATTTT. This encodes CASREDREYQPQHF.

This chain connects TRBV9 to TRBJ1-6; D remains unclear. CDR1 is SGDLS and CDR2 is YYNGEE in the germline V gene. The CDR3 loop spans 17 amino acids. V was shortened by 3 bases and J by 0 bases, with 13 bases between the two germline ends. The CDR3 DNA reads as TGTGCCAGCAGCGCAGAGGGCGGGAGCTCCTATAATTCACCCCTCCACTTT. Translated, it gives CASSAEGGSSYNSPLHF.

V usage is TRBV7-3 and J usage is TRBJ2-7; TRBD1 matches 8 bases. The germline CDR1 and CDR2 sequences are SGHTA and FQGTGA. CDR3 length equals 15 residues. Losses at the gene ends were 5 bases for V and 4 bases for J; bases not matched to a gene: 10. The DNA for the CDR3 is TGTGCCAGCAGCCCCCAGGGGGCACCAGGTTACGAGCAGTACTTC. Translated, it gives CASSPQGAPGYEQYF.

The rearrangement uses TRBV2 and TRBJ1-5; TRBD1 matches 7 bases. The V gene end was trimmed by 7 bases and the J gene end by 1 base; junction bases not matched to a gene: 10. Per the germline V gene, CDR1 is SNHLY and CDR2 is FYNNEI. This CDR3 is 16 amino acids long. CDR3 nucleotides: TGTGCCAGCAAAGACTTCGGGACAGACAGCAATCAGCCCCAGCATTTT. It codes for CASKDFGTDSNQPQHF. The entire variable domain, with the rest obtained from reference TRBV2 and TRBJ1-5, is as follows: EPEVTQTPSHQVTQMGQEVILRCVPISNHLYFYWYRQILGQKVEFLVSFYNNEISEKSEIFDDQFSVERPDGSNFTLKIRSTKLEDSAMYFCASKDFGTDSNQPQHFGDGTRLSIL.

This chain joins TRBV10-3 and TRBJ2-2, with TRBD2 matching 11 bases. The CDR3 is 16 amino acids. V shed 7 bases and J 3 bases; nucleotides not matched to a gene: 7. Germline CDR1 and CDR2: ENHRY and SYGVKD. CDR3 sequence: CAIMATSGDHTGELFF. The DNA for the CDR3 is TGTGCCATCATGGCGACTAGCGGGGACCACACCGGGGAGCTGTTTTTT.

A note on this clone: Its ends do not fully match the called genes, so a read error is possible. The chain links TRBV7-2 to TRBJ1-1; D is unclear. The CDR3 has 11 residues. CDR1 is SGHTA, CDR2 FQGNSA, per germline. In DNA form, the CDR3 reads TGTGCTATTCGGGAGAACACTGAAGTTTTCTTT. Translating it yields CAIRENTEVFF.

This clone was picked up a small number of times. The chain couples TRBV6-6 to TRBJ1-2; 7 bases map to TRBD1. This CDR3 has 13 residues. With 10 bases clipped from V and 0 bases from J, the junction kept 5 bases outside the gene matches. Germline V lookup: CDR1 MNHNY, CDR2 SVGAGI (reference sequence). CDR3 in amino acids: CAMRQGANYGYTF. CDR3 DNA: TGTGCCATGAGACAGGGTGCTAACTATGGCTACACCTTC.

This sequence joins TRBV6-5 and TRBJ2-2; possibly TRBD2 for D (6 bases). Trimming removed 8 bases at V and 5 bases at J, with 12 bases between. Germline V gene lookup returns CDR1 MNHEY and CDR2 SVGAGI. This CDR3 is built from 13 residues. DNA for the CDR3: TGTGCCAGCCCAAGGGAGGCAACCGGGGAGCTGTTTTTT. Its translation is CASPREATGELFF.

The chain carries TRBV19 and TRBJ2-7, with D possibly being TRBD2 (5 bases). The CDR3 contains 13 residues. From germline, CDR1 is LNHDA and CDR2 SQIVND (reference sequence). V shed 4 bases and J shed 4 bases, with 11 bases lying between them. CDR3 in DNA: TGTGCCAGTAGTAGGACTTACACTTACGAGCAGTACTTC. Residues: CASSRTYTYEQYF.

The CDR3 sequence: CASSRGNTQYF. CDR3 DNA sequence: TGTGCCAGCAGTAGGGGAAATACGCAGTATTTT. J is TRBJ2-3 and V is TRBV25-1; possible D gene TRBD1, 5 bases. The CDR3 runs 11 residues. Trimming stripped 5 bases from V and 7 bases from J, with 7 bases between. Germline lookup yields CDR1 MGHDK and CDR2 SYGVNS.

This clone was recorded once. This chain uses TRBV7-2 with TRBJ1-6, with a tentative D call TRBD1 (5 bases). The germline V and J ends were trimmed by 2 bases and 6 bases, with 11 bases remaining between them. Germline loops: CDR1 SGHTA, CDR2 FQGNSA. This CDR3 has 15 amino acids. CDR3 bases: TGTGCCAGCAGCTTACAGGGTATGGGTAATTCACCCCTCCACTTT. Its protein product is CASSLQGMGNSPLHF.